What follows describes a single T cell receptor (beta chain). A junction end diverges from the germline sequence, so it may reflect a read error. The patients had localized lung adenocarcinoma, a non-small cell subtype. This sample is drawn from a study of CD4 and CD8 cells across lung adenocarcinoma regions. TCRdb re-analysed the PCR reads in MiXCR, keeping a single row per CDR3 protein. Of some 19,000 distinct CDR3 sequences listed, around half are singletons. Sequencing was carried out using CD8+ T cells from the center of a lung tumor. This TCR derives from a female donor with lung adenocarcinoma. The CD4 and CD8 labels of this study may be unreliable.

The CDR3 DNA reads TGTGCCGCGAGTGGTGGGAGCGGAACCCAAGACACCCAGTACTTC. Translation: CAASGGSGTQDTQYF. The rearrangement uses TRBV6-1 and TRBJ2-1, with D possibly matching TRBD2 (5 bases). The J call may be faulty, since TRBJ2-5 better matches the DNA end. The CDR3 contains 15 residues. Germline CDR1 is MNHNS and CDR2 is SASEGT.